A selection of T cell receptor beta chains follows, all from one sample in a study of blood T cell repertoires in COVID-19. Libraries were prepared by immunoSEQ multiplex PCR; TCRdb keeps only in-frame clonotypes and omits some of them. The sample comprises 280,000 or so clones, 75% to 90% of which are singletons, and over 2% rests with the top ten. Sequencing was carried out using peripheral blood. Receptor source: a woman between 25 and 40 years old who had recovered from COVID-19. CDR3s include the opening cysteine and the closing phenylalanine or tryptophan. D genes are given only for firm matches. Size tells how often a clone was seen (once, few, many) or the class of an expanded clone, and some rows leave it out.

j_call | d_call | clone_size | v_call | cdr3_aa | cdr3_nt
TRBJ2-7 | - | - | TRBV7-9 | CASSLARVPYEQYF | TGTGCCAGCAGCTTGGCGAGGGTCCCCTACGAGCAGTACTTC
TRBJ2-1 | - | - | TRBV14 | CASSQSPASYNEQFF | TGTGCCAGCAGCCAAAGTCCAGCGTCGTACAATGAGCAGTTCTTC
TRBJ2-7 | TRBD2 | - | TRBV3-1/TRBV3-2 | CASSLTSGSNEQYF | TGTGCCAGCAGTCTGACTAGCGGGAGCAATGAGCAGTACTTC
TRBJ1-2 | TRBD1 | - | TRBV7-7 | CASSDPGGVGGYTF | TGTGCTAGCAGCGACCCAGGGGGCGTAGGGGGCTACACCTTC
TRBJ2-5 | TRBD2 | - | TRBV5-1 | CASSLALAGLQETQYF | TGCGCCAGCAGCTTGGCGCTAGCGGGGCTCCAAGAGACCCAGTACTTC
TRBJ2-4 | TRBD1 | - | TRBV5-5 | CASSLSPGQTKNIQYF | TGTGCCAGCAGCTTGTCCCCGGGACAGACGAAAAACATTCAGTACTTC
TRBJ2-7 | TRBD1 | - | TRBV14 | CASSHPLKGQGTIYEQYF | TGTGCCAGCAGCCACCCATTGAAGGGACAGGGAACAATCTACGAGCAGTACTTC
TRBJ2-1 | TRBD2 | - | TRBV7-3 | CASSLGDYTEQFF | TGTGCCAGCAGCTTAGGGGACTACACTGAGCAGTTCTTC
TRBJ2-7 | - | once | TRBV20-1 | CSGLSYEQYF | TGCAGTGGCCTGAGCTACGAGCAGTACTTC
TRBJ1-1 | - | - | TRBV18 | CASSSAAAVDTEAFF | TGTGCCAGCTCATCCGCTGCGGCGGTGGACACTGAAGCTTTCTTT
TRBJ2-5 | - | - | TRBV2 | CASTSDGETQYF | TGTGCCAGTACGAGCGACGGGGAGACCCAGTACTTC
TRBJ2-7 | TRBD2 | - | TRBV2 | CASSEAGLEKSYEQYF | TGTGCCAGCAGTGAAGCGGGACTAGAAAAATCCTACGAGCAGTACTTC
TRBJ2-1 | TRBD1 | - | TRBV6-5 | CASSPTGVHEQFF | TGTGCCAGCAGTCCGACAGGGGTTCACGAGCAGTTCTTC
TRBJ2-7 | TRBD2 | few | TRBV11-2 | CASSEVGGRALYEQYF | TGTGCCAGCAGCGAGGTCGGCGGGAGAGCCCTCTACGAGCAGTACTTC
TRBJ2-7 | - | - | TRBV4-1 | CASSQRTGGDYEQYF | TGCGCCAGCAGCCAGCGGACAGGAGGGGACTACGAGCAGTACTTC
TRBJ1-1 | - | - | TRBV5-1 | CASSQINMGLSNTEAFF | TGCGCCAGCAGCCAAATAAATATGGGACTATCGAACACTGAAGCTTTCTTT
TRBJ1-2 | - | once | TRBV4-1 | CASSQGMRGAGNGYTF | TGCGCCAGCAGCCAAGGAATGCGGGGGGCGGGGAATGGCTACACCTTC
TRBJ2-6 | - | - | TRBV19 | CASSIAVAGANVLTF | TGTGCCAGTAGTATCGCGGTGGCTGGGGCCAACGTCCTGACTTTC
TRBJ2-3 | - | - | TRBV27 | CASPSTRAGPDTQYF | TGTGCCAGCCCCTCCACGCGAGCTGGTCCAGATACGCAGTATTTT
TRBJ1-2 | TRBD1 | - | TRBV15 | CATSVDRAAGYTF | TGTGCCACCAGCGTCGACAGGGCGGCAGGCTACACCTTC
TRBJ1-5 | - | - | TRBV6-5 | CASSYGGLNQPQHF | TGTGCCAGCAGTTACGGGGGCCTTAATCAGCCCCAGCATTTT
TRBJ2-1 | - | few | TRBV7-7 | CASSLVQASSYNEQFF | TGTGCTAGCAGCTTAGTACAGGCCAGCTCCTACAATGAGCAGTTCTTC
TRBJ2-1 | TRBD1 | - | TRBV25-1 | CASHGTGVSNEQFF | TGTGCCAGCCACGGGACAGGGGTAAGCAATGAGCAGTTCTTC
TRBJ2-7 | - | - | TRBV19 | CASSISPTSYEQYF | TGTGCCAGTAGTATTTCTCCGACTTCTTACGAGCAGTACTTC
TRBJ2-5 | - | - | TRBV19 | CASSIGGGSFQETQYF | TGTGCCAGTAGTATAGGCGGGGGCTCTTTCCAAGAGACCCAGTACTTC
TRBJ1-5 | - | - | TRBV2 | CASSYGGDQPQHF | TGTGCCAGCTCCTATGGGGGGGATCAGCCCCAGCATTTT
TRBJ1-3 | - | - | TRBV5-1 | CASSSLAGDSGNTIYF | TGCGCCAGCAGCTCGTTGGCGGGGGACTCTGGAAACACCATATATTTT
TRBJ2-7 | TRBD1 | - | TRBV28 | CASIDRQGTYEQYF | TGTGCCAGCATCGATAGACAGGGAACCTACGAGCAGTACTTC
TRBJ2-5 | TRBD2 | - | TRBV7-3 | CASSRGTSGGRETQYF | TGTGCCAGCAGCCGAGGGACCAGCGGGGGCCGCGAGACCCAGTACTTC
TRBJ2-1 | TRBD2 | few | TRBV4-1 | CASSLLAGLYNEQFF | TGCGCCAGCAGCCTACTAGCGGGATTATACAATGAGCAGTTCTTC
TRBJ1-2 | - | - | TRBV6-2/TRBV6-3 | CASSYSERNYGYTF | TGTGCCAGCAGTTACTCAGAACGGAACTATGGCTACACCTTC
TRBJ2-1 | TRBD2 | - | TRBV7-2 | CASSQPLRGVSYNEQFF | TGTGCCAGCAGCCAACCCCTCCGGGGGGTTTCCTACAATGAGCAGTTCTTC
TRBJ1-2 | TRBD1 | - | TRBV2 | CASRGRQGGYESYGYTF | TGTGCCAGCAGGGGTCGACAGGGGGGGTATGAGAGTTATGGCTACACCTTC
TRBJ2-7 | TRBD2 | - | TRBV11-2 | CASSSPGRGDYEQYF | TGTGCCAGCAGCTCGCCCGGGCGGGGGGACTACGAGCAGTACTTC
TRBJ1-5 | - | many | TRBV23-1 | CASSQRGAGPPPQHF | TGCGCCAGCAGTCAAAGAGGCGCGGGCCCTCCGCCCCAGCATTTT
TRBJ2-7 | TRBD2 | few | TRBV6-2/TRBV6-3 | CASSYGSSGDYEQYF | TGTGCCAGCAGTTACGGGTCTAGCGGAGACTACGAGCAGTACTTC
TRBJ2-5 | TRBD2 | - | TRBV10-3 | CAISSRTSQETQYF | TGTGCCATCAGCTCGAGGACTAGTCAAGAGACCCAGTACTTC
TRBJ1-2 | - | - | TRBV28 | CASSSLLYGGYTF | TGTGCCAGCAGTTCCCTCCTCTACGGTGGCTACACCTTC
TRBJ1-1 | - | - | TRBV25-1 | CASSDGHLNTEAFF | TGTGCCAGCAGTGACGGACACTTGAACACTGAAGCTTTCTTT
TRBJ2-7 | - | - | TRBV5-1 | CASSLLPTGRSFSYEQYF | TGCGCCAGCAGCTTACTCCCGACAGGGAGGTCCTTTAGTTACGAGCAGTACTTC
TRBJ1-6 | - | - | TRBV7-9 | CASSLGGGSYNSPLHF | TGTGCCAGCAGCTTAGGAGGGGGCTCCTATAATTCACCCCTCCACTTT
TRBJ1-5 | - | once | TRBV6-5 | CASGRFGWGDQPQHF | TGTGCCAGCGGGAGATTCGGTTGGGGGGATCAGCCCCAGCATTTT
TRBJ2-2 | TRBD1 | - | TRBV11-3 | CASSLVGTGDGELFF | TGTGCCAGCAGCTTAGTAGGCACAGGGGACGGGGAGCTGTTTTTT
TRBJ2-3 | TRBD2 | once | TRBV7-3 | CASSLGLAGVADTQYF | TGTGCCAGCAGTCTGGGACTAGCGGGAGTGGCAGATACGCAGTATTTT
TRBJ2-5 | TRBD2 | - | TRBV6-5 | CASSPPGGWETQYF | TGTGCCAGCAGTCCGCCGGGAGGTTGGGAGACCCAGTACTTC
TRBJ2-2 | - | - | TRBV5-1 | CASSLDGPRTGELFF | TGCGCCAGCAGCCTAGACGGCCCCAGAACCGGGGAGCTGTTTTTT
TRBJ2-1 | TRBD2 | - | TRBV9 | CASSHKIGVAGTPGNEQFF | TGTGCCAGCAGCCACAAAATCGGGGTAGCGGGGACCCCTGGCAATGAGCAGTTCTTC
TRBJ1-1 | - | - | TRBV7-9 | CASSFFRGNTEAFF | TGTGCCAGCAGCTTTTTTCGGGGTAACACTGAAGCTTTCTTT
TRBJ1-2 | TRBD1 | - | TRBV12-3/TRBV12-4 | CASSGTGRGYTF | TGTGCCAGCAGCGGGACAGGGCGCGGCTACACCTTC
TRBJ2-7 | TRBD1 | - | TRBV6-5 | CAIRTGTGAQKQYF | TGTGCCATCAGAACCGGGACAGGGGCACAAAAGCAGTACTTC
TRBJ2-5 | TRBD1 | - | TRBV28 | CASSARQGLGETQYF | TGTGCCAGCAGTGCCCGACAGGGGTTGGGCGAGACCCAGTACTTC
TRBJ1-1 | TRBD1 | once | TRBV28 | CASSEHRGNTEAFF | TGTGCCAGCAGCGAACACAGGGGGAACACTGAAGCTTTCTTT
TRBJ1-3 | - | - | TRBV6-1 | CASSEDFLSAAGNTIYF | TGTGCCAGCAGTGAAGATTTCCTATCCGCCGCAGGAAACACCATATATTTT
TRBJ1-3 | - | few | TRBV6-5 | CASRPQGVSGNTIYF | TGTGCCAGCAGGCCACAGGGAGTCTCTGGAAACACCATATATTTT
TRBJ1-5 | - | - | TRBV6-2/TRBV6-3 | CASSLLPGDQPQHF | TGTGCCAGCAGCCTTCTGCCCGGAGATCAGCCCCAGCATTTT